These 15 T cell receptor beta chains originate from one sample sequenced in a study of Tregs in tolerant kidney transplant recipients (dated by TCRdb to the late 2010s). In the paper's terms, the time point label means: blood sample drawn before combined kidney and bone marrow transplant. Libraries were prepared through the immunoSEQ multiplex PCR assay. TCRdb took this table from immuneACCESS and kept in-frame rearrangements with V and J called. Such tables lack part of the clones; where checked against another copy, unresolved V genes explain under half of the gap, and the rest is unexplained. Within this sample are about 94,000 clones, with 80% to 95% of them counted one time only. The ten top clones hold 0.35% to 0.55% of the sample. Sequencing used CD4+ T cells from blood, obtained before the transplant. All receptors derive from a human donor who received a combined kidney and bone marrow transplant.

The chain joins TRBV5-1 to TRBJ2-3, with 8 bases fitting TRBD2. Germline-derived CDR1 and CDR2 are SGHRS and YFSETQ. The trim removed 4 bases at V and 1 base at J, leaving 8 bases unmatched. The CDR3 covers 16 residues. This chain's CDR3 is CASSKRNGGGTDTQYF. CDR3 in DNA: TGCGCCAGCAGCAAACGCAACGGGGGGGGCACAGATACGCAGTATTTT. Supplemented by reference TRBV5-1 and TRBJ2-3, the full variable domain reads KAGVTQTPRYLIKTRGQQVTLSCSPISGHRSVSWYQQTPGQGLQFLFEYFSETQRNKGNFPGRFSGRQFSNSRSEMNVSTLELGDSALYLCASSKRNGGGTDTQYFGPGTRLTVL.

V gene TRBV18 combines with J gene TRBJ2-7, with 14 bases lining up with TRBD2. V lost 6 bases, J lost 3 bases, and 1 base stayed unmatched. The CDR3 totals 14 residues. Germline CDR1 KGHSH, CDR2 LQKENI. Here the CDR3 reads CASSGTSGSYEQYF. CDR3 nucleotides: TGTGCCAGCTCCGGGACTAGCGGGAGCTACGAGCAGTACTTC.

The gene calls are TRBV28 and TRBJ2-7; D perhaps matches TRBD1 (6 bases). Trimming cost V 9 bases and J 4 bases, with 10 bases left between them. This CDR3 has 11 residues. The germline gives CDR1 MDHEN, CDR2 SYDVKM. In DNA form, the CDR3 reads TGTGCCAGTAATACAGGGTACGAGCAGTACTTC. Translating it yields CASNTGYEQYF. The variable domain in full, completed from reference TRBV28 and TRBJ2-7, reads DVKVTQSSRYLVKRTGEKVFLECVQDMDHENMFWYRQDPGLGLRLIYFSYDVKMKEKGDIPEGYSVSREKKERFSLILESASTNQTSMYLCASNTGYEQYFGPGTRLTVT.

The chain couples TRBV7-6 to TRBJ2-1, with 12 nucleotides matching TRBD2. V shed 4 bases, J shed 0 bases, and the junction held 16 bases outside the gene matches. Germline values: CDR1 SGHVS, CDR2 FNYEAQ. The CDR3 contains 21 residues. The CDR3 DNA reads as TGTGCCAGCAGCTCTTATGGGGGGACTAGCGGGTGGGGGTCCTCCTACAATGAGCAGTTCTTC. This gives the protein CASSSYGGTSGWGSSYNEQFF.

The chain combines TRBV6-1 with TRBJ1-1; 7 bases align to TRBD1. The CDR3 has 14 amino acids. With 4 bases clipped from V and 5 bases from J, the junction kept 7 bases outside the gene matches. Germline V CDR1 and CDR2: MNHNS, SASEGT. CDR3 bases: TGTGCCAGCAGTGCCCGACAGGGTAAGACTGAAGCTTTCTTT. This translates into CASSARQGKTEAFF.

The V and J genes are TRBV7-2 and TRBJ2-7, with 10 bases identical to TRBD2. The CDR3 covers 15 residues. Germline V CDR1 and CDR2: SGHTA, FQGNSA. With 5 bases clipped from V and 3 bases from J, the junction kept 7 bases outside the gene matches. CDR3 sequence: CASSTSGGGYYEQYF. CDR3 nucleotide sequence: TGTGCCAGCAGCACGAGCGGGGGGGGATACTACGAGCAGTACTTC.

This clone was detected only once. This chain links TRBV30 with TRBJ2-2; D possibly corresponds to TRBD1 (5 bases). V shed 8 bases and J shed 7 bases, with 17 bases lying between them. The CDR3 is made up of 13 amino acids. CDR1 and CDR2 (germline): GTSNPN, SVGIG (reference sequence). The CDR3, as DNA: TGTGCCGGAAATCAGGGTTGGAACGGGGAGCTGTTTTTT. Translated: CAGNQGWNGELFF.

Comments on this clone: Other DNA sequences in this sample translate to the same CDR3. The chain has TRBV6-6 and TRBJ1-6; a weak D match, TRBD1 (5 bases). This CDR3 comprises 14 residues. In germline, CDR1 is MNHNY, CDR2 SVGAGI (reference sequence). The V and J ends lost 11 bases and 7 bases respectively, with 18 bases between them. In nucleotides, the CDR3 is TGTGCCGGGAAGGGGTCCGGAACGAATTCACCCCTCCACTTT. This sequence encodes CAGKGSGTNSPLHF.

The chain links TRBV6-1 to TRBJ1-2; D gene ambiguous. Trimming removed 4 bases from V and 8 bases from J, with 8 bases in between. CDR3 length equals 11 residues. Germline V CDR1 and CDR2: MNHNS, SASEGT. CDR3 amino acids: CASSGYRGYTF. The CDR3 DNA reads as TGTGCCAGCAGTGGCTACAGAGGCTACACCTTC.

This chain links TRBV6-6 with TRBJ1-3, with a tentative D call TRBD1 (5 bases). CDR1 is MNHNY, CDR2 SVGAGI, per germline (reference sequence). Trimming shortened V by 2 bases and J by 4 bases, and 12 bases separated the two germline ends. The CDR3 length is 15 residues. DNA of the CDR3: TGTGCCAGCAGTTACCCCCAGGGTGGGGGAAACACCATATATTTT. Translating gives CASSYPQGGGNTIYF.

Here the CDR3 reads CASSLAPGTYEQYF. CDR3 in DNA: TGTGCCAGCAGCTTGGCTCCGGGGACCTACGAGCAGTACTTC. The rearrangement links TRBV5-4 to TRBJ2-7; possibly TRBD2 for D (5 bases). The CDR3 runs to 14 residues. The germline V gene has CDR1 SGHNT and CDR2 YYREEE (reference sequence). Trimming shortened V by 0 bases and J by 2 bases, and 9 bases separated the two germline ends.

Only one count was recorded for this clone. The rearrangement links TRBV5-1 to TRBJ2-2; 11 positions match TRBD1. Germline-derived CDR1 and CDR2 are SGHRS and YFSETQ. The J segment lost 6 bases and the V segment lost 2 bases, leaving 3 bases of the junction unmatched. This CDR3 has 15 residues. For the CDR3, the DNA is TGCGCCAGCAGCTTTGCGGGACAGGGGGCCGGGGAGCTGTTTTTT. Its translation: CASSFAGQGAGELFF.

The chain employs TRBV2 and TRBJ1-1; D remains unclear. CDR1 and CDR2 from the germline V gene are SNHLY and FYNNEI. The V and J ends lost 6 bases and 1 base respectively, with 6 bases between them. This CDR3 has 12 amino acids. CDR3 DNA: TGTGCCAGCAGGGCGGAGAACACTGAAGCTTTCTTT. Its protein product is CASRAENTEAFF. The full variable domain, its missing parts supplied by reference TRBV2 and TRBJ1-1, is EPEVTQTPSHQVTQMGQEVILRCVPISNHLYFYWYRQILGQKVEFLVSFYNNEISEKSEIFDDQFSVERPDGSNFTLKIRSTKLEDSAMYFCASRAENTEAFFGQGTRLTVV.

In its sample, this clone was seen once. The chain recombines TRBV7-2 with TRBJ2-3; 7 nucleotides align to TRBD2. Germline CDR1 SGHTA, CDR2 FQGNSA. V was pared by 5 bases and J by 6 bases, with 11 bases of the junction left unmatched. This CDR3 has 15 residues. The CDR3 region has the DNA TGTGCCAGCAGCGGGGACTATCAAGAGGGTGATACGCAGTATTTT. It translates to CASSGDYQEGDTQYF.

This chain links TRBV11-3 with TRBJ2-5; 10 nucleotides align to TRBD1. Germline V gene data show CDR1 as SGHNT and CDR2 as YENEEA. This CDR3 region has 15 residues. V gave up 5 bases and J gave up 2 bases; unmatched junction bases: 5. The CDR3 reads CASSHQGQGQETQYF. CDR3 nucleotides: TGTGCCAGCAGCCACCAGGGACAGGGGCAAGAGACCCAGTACTTC.